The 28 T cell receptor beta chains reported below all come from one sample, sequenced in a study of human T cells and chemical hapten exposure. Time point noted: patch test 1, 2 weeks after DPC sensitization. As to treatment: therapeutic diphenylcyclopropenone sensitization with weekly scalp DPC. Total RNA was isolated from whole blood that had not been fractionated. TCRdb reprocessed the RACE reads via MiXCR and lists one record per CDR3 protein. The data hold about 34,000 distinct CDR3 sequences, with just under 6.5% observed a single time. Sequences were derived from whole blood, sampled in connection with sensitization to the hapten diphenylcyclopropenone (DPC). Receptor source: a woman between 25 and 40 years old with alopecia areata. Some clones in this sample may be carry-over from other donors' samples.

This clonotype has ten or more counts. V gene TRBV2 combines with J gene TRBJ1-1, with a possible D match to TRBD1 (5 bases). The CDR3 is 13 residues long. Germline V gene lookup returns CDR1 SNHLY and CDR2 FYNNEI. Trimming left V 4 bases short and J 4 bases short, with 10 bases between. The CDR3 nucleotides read TGTGCCAGCAGTGTTGCAGGGATCACTGAAGCTTTCTTT. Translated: CASSVAGITEAFF.

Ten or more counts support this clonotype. The chain's CDR3 is CATSDLMGDQPQHF. The CDR3 coding sequence is TGTGCCACCAGTGATTTGATGGGGGATCAGCCCCAGCATTTT. This chain links TRBV24-1 with TRBJ1-5, with TRBD1 as a possible D gene (5 bases). The CDR3 consists of 14 residues. In germline, CDR1 is KGHDR, CDR2 SFDVKD. The V and J ends lost 0 bases and 5 bases respectively, with 7 bases between them.

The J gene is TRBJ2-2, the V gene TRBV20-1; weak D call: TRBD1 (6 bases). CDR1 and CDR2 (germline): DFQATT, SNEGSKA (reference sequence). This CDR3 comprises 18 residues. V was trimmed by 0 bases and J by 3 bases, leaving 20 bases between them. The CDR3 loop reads CSARDLSTGFMDTGELFF. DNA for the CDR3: TGCAGTGCTAGAGATCTATCCACAGGGTTCATGGACACCGGGGAGCTGTTTTTT.

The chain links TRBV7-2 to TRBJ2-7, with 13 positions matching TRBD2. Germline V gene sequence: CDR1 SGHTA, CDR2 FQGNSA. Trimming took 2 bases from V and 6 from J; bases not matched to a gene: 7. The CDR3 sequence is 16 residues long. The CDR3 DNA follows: TGTGCCAGCAGCTTACGTAGGGGGACTAGCGGGGCCGAGCAGTACTTC. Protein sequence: CASSLRRGTSGAEQYF. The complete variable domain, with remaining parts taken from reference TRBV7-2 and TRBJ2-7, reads GAGVSQSPSNKVTEKGKDVELRCDPISGHTALYWYRQSLGQGLEFLIYFQGNSAPDKSGLPSDRFSAERTGGSVSTLTIQRTQQEDSAVYLCASSLRRGTSGAEQYFGPGTRLTVT.

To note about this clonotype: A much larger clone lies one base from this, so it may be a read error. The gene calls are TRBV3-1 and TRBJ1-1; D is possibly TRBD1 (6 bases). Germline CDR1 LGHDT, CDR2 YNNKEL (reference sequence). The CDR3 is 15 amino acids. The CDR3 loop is CASGQGSGRNTEAFF. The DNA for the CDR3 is TGTGCCAGCGGCCAGGGGTCTGGGCGGAACACTGAAGCTTTCTTT.

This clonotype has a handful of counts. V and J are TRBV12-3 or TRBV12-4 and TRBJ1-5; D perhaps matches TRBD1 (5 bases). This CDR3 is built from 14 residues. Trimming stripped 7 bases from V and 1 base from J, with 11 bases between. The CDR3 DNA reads TGTGCCAGCACCACTCGGGGGAGCAATCAGCCCCAGCATTTT. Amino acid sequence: CASTTRGSNQPQHF.

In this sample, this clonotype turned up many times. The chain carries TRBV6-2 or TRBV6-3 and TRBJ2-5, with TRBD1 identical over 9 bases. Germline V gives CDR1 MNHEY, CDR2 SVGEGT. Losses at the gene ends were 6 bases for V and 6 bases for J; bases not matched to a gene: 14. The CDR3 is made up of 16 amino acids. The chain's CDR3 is CASSPNRGRGEKTQYF. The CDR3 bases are TGTGCCAGCAGCCCTAACAGGGGGCGAGGGGAGAAGACCCAGTACTTC.

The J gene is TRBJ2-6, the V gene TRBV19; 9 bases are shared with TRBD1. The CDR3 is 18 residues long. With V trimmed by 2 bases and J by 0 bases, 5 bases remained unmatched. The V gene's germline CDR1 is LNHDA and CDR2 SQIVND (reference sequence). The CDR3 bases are TGTGCCAGTAGTATACGGGGACAGGGCACCTCTGGGGCCAACGTCCTGACTTTC. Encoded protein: CASSIRGQGTSGANVLTF.

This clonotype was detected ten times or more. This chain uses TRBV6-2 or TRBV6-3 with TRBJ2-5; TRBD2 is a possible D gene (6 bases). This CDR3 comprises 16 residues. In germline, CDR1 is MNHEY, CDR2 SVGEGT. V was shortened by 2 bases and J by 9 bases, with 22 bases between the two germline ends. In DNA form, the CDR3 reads TGTGCCAGCAGTTACCCAAATTCAGGGACTTTCAGGGCCCAGTACTTC. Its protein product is CASSYPNSGTFRAQYF.

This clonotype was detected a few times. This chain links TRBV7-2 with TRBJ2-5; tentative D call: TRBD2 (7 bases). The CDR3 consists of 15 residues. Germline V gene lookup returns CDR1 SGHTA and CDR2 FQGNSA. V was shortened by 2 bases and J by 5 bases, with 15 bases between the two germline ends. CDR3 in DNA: TGTGCCAGCAGCTTAAGGGGAGGGGGGAAGGAGACCCAGTACTTC. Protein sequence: CASSLRGGGKETQYF.

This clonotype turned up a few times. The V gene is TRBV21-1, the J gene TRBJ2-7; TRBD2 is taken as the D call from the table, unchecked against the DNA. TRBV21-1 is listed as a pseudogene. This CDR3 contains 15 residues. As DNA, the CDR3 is TGTGCCAGCAGCAAAGCGCGTAGGGGAGGCGACGAGCAGTACTTC. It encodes CASSKARRGGDEQYF.

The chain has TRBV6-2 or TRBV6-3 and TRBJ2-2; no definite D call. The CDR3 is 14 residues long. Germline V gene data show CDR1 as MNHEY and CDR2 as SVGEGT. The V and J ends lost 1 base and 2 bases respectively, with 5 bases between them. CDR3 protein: CASSYWLNTGELFF. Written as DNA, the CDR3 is TGTGCCAGCAGTTACTGGCTAAACACCGGGGAGCTGTTTTTT.

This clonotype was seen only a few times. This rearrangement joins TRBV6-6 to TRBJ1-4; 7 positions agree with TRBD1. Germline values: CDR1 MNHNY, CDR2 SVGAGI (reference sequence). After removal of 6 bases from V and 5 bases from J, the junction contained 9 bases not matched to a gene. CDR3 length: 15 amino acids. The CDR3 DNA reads TGTGCCAGCAGACCCACCGGGACAGAAAATGAAAAACTGTTTTTT. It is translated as CASRPTGTENEKLFF.

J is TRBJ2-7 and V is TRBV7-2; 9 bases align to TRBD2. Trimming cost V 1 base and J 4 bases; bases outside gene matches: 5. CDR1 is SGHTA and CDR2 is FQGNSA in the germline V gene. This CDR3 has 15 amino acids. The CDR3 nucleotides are TGTGCCAGCAGCTTAGGCCCAGCGGGGGGTTACGAGCAGTACTTC. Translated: CASSLGPAGGYEQYF.

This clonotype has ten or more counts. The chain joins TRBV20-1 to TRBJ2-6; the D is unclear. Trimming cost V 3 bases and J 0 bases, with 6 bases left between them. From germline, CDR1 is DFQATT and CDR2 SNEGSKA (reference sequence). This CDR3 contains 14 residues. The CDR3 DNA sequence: TGCAGTGCTAGGCAGATCTCTGGGGCCAACGTCCTGACTTTC. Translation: CSARQISGANVLTF.

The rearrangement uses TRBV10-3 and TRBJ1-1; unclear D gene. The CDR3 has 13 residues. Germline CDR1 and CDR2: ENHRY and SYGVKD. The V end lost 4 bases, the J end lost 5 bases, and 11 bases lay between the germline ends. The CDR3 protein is CAISGPERTEAFF. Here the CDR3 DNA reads TGTGCCATCAGTGGGCCGGAACGGACTGAAGCTTTCTTT.

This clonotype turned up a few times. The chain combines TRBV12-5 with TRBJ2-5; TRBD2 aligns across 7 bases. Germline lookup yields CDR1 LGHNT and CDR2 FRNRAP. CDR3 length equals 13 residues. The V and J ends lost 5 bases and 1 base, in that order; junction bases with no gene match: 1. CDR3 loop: CASGPGGQETQYF. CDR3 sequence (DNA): TGTGCTAGTGGTCCGGGGGGCCAAGAGACCCAGTACTTC.

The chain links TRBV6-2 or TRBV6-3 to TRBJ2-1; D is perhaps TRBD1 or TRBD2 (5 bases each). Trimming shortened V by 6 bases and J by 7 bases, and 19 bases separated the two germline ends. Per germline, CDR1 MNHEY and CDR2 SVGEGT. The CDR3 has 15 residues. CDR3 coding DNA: TGTGCCAGCAGACCGTTCGCTGTCGAGGGGAATGAGCAGTTCTTC. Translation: CASRPFAVEGNEQFF.

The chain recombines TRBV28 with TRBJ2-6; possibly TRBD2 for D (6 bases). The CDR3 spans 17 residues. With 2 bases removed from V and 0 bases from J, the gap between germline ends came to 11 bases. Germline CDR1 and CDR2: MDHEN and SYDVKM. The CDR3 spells CASSLPVGGSGANVLTF. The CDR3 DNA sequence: TGTGCCAGCAGTTTACCTGTCGGGGGCTCTGGGGCCAACGTCCTGACTTTC.

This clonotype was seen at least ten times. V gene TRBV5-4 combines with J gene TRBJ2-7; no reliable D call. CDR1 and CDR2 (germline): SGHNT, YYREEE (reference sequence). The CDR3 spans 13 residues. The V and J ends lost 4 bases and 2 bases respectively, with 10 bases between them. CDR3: CASSGTGPYEQYF. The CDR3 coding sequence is TGTGCCAGCAGCGGAACCGGGCCCTACGAGCAGTACTTC.

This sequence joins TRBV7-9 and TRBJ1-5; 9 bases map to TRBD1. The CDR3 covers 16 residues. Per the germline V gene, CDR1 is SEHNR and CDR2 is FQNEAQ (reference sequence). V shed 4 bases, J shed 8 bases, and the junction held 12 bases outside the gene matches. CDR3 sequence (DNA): TGTGCCAGCAGCTCAGGGGGACAGGGCCCAGTAGAGCCCCAGCATTTT. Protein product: CASSSGGQGPVEPQHF.

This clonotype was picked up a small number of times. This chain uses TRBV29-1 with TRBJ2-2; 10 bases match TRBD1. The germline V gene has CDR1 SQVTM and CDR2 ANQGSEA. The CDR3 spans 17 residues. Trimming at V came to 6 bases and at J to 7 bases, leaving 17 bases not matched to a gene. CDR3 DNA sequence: TGCAGCGTCCTTCTCGACAGGGGGCTACGTGAAGGCGGGGAGCTGTTTTTT. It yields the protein CSVLLDRGLREGGELFF.

The CDR3 nucleotides read TGTGCCAGCGGCCAGCGGGGGCAAGAGACCCAGTACTTC. As protein: CASGQRGQETQYF. The rearrangement links TRBV7-2 to TRBJ2-5, with 8 bases aligning to TRBD2. CDR1 and CDR2 (germline): SGHTA, FQGNSA. J gave up 2 bases and V 8 bases, and 4 bases lay outside the gene matches. This CDR3 is built from 13 residues.

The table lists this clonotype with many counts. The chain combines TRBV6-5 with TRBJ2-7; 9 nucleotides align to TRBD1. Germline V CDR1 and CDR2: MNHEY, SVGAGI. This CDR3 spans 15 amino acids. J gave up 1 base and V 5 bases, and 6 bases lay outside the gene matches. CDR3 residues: CASSPLTGGSYEQYF. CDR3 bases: TGTGCCAGCAGTCCCCTGACAGGGGGTTCCTACGAGCAGTACTTC.

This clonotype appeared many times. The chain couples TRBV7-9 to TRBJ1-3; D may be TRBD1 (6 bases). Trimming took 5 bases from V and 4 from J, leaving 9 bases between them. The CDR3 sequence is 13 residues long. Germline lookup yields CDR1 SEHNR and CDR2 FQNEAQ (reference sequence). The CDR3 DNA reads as TGTGCCAGCAGCGGGACACTCGGAAACACCATATATTTT. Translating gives CASSGTLGNTIYF. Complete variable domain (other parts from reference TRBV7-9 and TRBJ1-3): DTGVSQNPRHKITKRGQNVTFRCDPISEHNRLYWYRQTLGQGPEFLTYFQNEAQLEKSRLLSDRFSAERPKGSFSTLEIQRTEQGDSAMYLCASSGTLGNTIYFGEGSWLTVV.

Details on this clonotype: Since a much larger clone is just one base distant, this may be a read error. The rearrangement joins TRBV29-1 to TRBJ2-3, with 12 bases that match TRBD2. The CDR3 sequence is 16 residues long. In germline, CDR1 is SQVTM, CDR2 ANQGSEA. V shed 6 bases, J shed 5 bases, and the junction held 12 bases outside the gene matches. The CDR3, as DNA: TGCAGCGTCCGGATAACTAGCGGGGGGCCCATAGATACGCAGTATTTT. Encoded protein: CSVRITSGGPIDTQYF.

The CDR3 DNA sequence: TGCGCCAGCAGCTTGGTGGCAGGACGCAATTCACCCCTCCACTTT. Protein: CASSLVAGRNSPLHF. V usage is TRBV5-1 and J usage is TRBJ1-6, with D unclear. The CDR3 spans 15 residues. CDR1 is SGHRS and CDR2 is YFSETQ in the germline V gene. Deletions cut 0 bases from V and 7 bases from J, with 11 bases between.

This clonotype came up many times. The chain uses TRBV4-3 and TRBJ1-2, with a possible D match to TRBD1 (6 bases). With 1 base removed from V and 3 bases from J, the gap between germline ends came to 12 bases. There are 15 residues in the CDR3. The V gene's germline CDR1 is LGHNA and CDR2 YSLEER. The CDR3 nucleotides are TGCGCCAGCAGCCAAGCGTTAAGGGGGGACTATGGCTACACCTTC. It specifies CASSQALRGDYGYTF.